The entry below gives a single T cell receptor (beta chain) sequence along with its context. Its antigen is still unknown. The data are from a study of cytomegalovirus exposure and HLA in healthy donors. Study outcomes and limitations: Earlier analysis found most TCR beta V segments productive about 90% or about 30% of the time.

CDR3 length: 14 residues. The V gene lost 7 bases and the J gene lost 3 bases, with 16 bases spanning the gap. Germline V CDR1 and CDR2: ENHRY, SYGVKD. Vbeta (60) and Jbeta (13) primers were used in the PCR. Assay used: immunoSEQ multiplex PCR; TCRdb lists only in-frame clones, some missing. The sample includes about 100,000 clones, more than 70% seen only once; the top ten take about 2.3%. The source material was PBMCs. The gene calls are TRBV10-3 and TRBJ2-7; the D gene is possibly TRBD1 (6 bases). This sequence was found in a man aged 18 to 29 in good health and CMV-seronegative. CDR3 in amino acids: CAITEGQGSYEQYF. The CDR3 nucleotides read TGTGCCATCACCGAGGGTCAGGGGAGCTACGAGCAGTACTTC.